Below are 16 T cell receptor beta chains sequenced from a single sample in a study of CD8 T cells in Susac syndrome. The RNA, about 0.45 to 1 ug, was put through reverse transcription using random hexamers. In TCRdb, the immunoSEQ multiplex PCR reads were re-called with MiXCR into one record per CDR3 protein. The sample comprises about 160,000 distinct CDR3 sequences, approximately 94% of which are singletons, and about 0.086% rests with the top ten. Source material: CD4+ T cells from PBMCs. These receptors were obtained from a human donor with multiple sclerosis.

The rearrangement links TRBV27 to TRBJ1-2; D may be TRBD1 (6 bases). Germline V lookup: CDR1 MNHEY, CDR2 SMNVEV (reference sequence). The CDR3 totals 13 residues. V lost 5 bases and J 8 bases, leaving 15 bases between the germline ends. In nucleotides, the CDR3 is TGTGCCAGCAGTCCGATGGGGGGCCAGGGCTACACCTTC. The encoded protein is CASSPMGGQGYTF.

CDR3 protein: CAIGSGNNQPQHF. For the CDR3, the DNA is TGTGCCATCGGGAGTGGTAACAATCAGCCCCAGCATTTT. V gene TRBV19 combines with J gene TRBJ1-5, with D unresolved. The CDR3 contains 13 residues. Germline lookup yields CDR1 LNHDA and CDR2 SQIVND (reference sequence). V dropped 10 bases and J dropped 3 bases, with 13 bases sitting between them. The whole variable domain, remainder taken from reference TRBV19 and TRBJ1-5, is DGGITQSPKYLFRKEGQNVTLSCEQNLNHDAMYWYRQDPGQGLRLIYYSQIVNDFQKGDIAEGYSVSREKKESFPLTVTSAQKNPTAFYLCAIGSGNNQPQHFGDGTRLSIL.

The chain carries TRBV6-5 and TRBJ1-1; D might be TRBD1 (5 bases). Trimming took off 7 bases at V and 4 bases at J, with 19 bases between the two ends. The CDR3 is 15 residues long. Germline assignment: CDR1 MNHEY and CDR2 SVGAGI. The CDR3 loop is CASNEGLPRPTEAFF. The CDR3 DNA reads TGTGCCAGCAACGAGGGACTCCCGCGGCCCACTGAAGCTTTCTTT.

V usage is TRBV6-1 and J usage is TRBJ1-2; D possibly corresponds to TRBD1 (6 bases). V was cut by 5 bases and J by 5 bases, with 21 bases left in between. CDR1 and CDR2 from the germline V gene are MNHNS and SASEGT. The CDR3 totals 16 residues. The CDR3 DNA sequence: TGTGCCAGCAGTCGCCCGGGGGCAGGGACGGGGTATGGCTACACCTTC. It yields the protein CASSRPGAGTGYGYTF.

This sequence joins TRBV6-5 and TRBJ2-7; the D is unclear. Trimming took 7 bases from V and 2 from J, leaving 15 bases between them. The CDR3 loop spans 14 amino acids. The germline CDR1 and CDR2 sequences are MNHEY and SVGAGI. CDR3 sequence reads: CASTRPREPYEQYF. DNA of the CDR3: TGTGCCAGCACCCGACCTAGGGAACCCTACGAGCAGTACTTC.

The chain has TRBV6-1 and TRBJ2-7; no clear D gene. V was pared by 7 bases and J by 1 base, with 14 bases between. Per germline, CDR1 MNHNS and CDR2 SASEGT. This CDR3 spans 14 amino acids. The DNA of the CDR3 is TGTGCCAGCATGGTAGAAGGGTATTCCTACGAGCAGTACTTC. Its translation: CASMVEGYSYEQYF.

This chain uses TRBV20-1 with TRBJ2-2; 7 positions agree with TRBD1. The V gene's germline CDR1 is DFQATT and CDR2 SNEGSKA (reference sequence). V gave up 6 bases and J gave up 6 bases; unmatched junction bases: 7. The CDR3 sequence is 13 residues long. Here the CDR3 reads CSASRDSAGELFF. CDR3 coding DNA: TGCAGTGCGAGCCGGGACAGCGCCGGGGAGCTGTTTTTT.

The rearrangement links TRBV4-1 to TRBJ2-1; 10 bases align to TRBD1. Losses at the gene ends were 5 bases for V and 15 bases for J; bases not matched to a gene: 7. The CDR3 covers 12 residues. CDR1 is MGHRA and CDR2 is YSYEKL in the germline V gene. DNA for the CDR3: TGCGCCAGCAGCGACCGGGACAGGGGACTGTTCTTC. This sequence encodes CASSDRDRGLFF.

CDR3 nucleotides: TGTGCCAGCAGCTTCCGACCCCTACCAGATACGCAGTATTTT. This gives the protein CASSFRPLPDTQYF. The rearrangement links TRBV9 to TRBJ2-3; D call uncertain. V lost 4 bases, J lost 4 bases, and 13 bases lay in between. The CDR3 has 14 amino acids. The germline V gene encodes CDR1 SGDLS and CDR2 YYNGEE.

The chain combines TRBV11-2 with TRBJ2-7; 7 bases align to TRBD2. Germline assignment: CDR1 SGHAT and CDR2 FQNNGV. Germline trimming cut 5 bases from V and 3 bases from J; bases unmatched to any gene: 13. This CDR3 spans 16 amino acids. The CDR3, as DNA: TGTGCCAGCAGCCCCTTAGTCGGGACGGGGGGCTACGAGCAGTACTTC. It translates to CASSPLVGTGGYEQYF.

The V call is TRBV6-4, the J call TRBJ2-1; TRBD2 matches 7 bases. Germline trimming cut 10 bases from V and 3 bases from J; bases unmatched to any gene: 12. The CDR3 sequence is 15 residues long. The germline V gene encodes CDR1 MRHNA and CDR2 SNTAGT. The CDR3: CAIHRAGVFYNEQFF. The CDR3 DNA reads TGTGCCATCCACCGGGCGGGAGTCTTCTACAATGAGCAGTTCTTC.

V usage is TRBV4-2 and J usage is TRBJ2-5; D unresolved. CDR3 length: 14 amino acids. V lost 6 bases and J lost 2, with 13 bases in between. The germline V gene has CDR1 LGHNA and CDR2 YNFKEQ. The CDR3 region is CASRPASGQETQYF. The DNA of the CDR3 is TGTGCCAGCAGACCGGCCAGTGGGCAAGAGACCCAGTACTTC.

The chain carries TRBV12-3 or TRBV12-4 and TRBJ1-4; 7 bases line up with TRBD1. The CDR3 has 17 amino acids. Trimming at V came to 5 bases and at J to 4 bases, leaving 13 bases not matched to a gene. CDR3 DNA: TGTGCCAGCAGTAACGACAGGGTGGGCGGTAATAATGAAAAACTGTTTTTT. Amino acid sequence: CASSNDRVGGNNEKLFF.

This chain connects TRBV2 to TRBJ2-7; D not certain. CDR1 SNHLY and CDR2 FYNNEI come from the germline V gene. The CDR3 totals 12 residues. Trimming cost V 6 bases and J 1 base, with 7 bases left between them. CDR3 amino acids: CASRAWSYEQYF. Here the CDR3 DNA reads TGTGCCAGCAGGGCCTGGTCCTACGAGCAGTACTTC.

The table lists this clonotype with a count of one. The chain employs TRBV28 and TRBJ2-3; 8 bases agree with TRBD2. The CDR3 has 14 residues. The germline V gene has CDR1 MDHEN and CDR2 SYDVKM. V shed 9 bases, J shed 2 bases, and the junction held 7 bases outside the gene matches. CDR3: CASLPGLVTDTQYF. The CDR3 DNA is TGTGCCAGTCTCCCGGGACTAGTCACAGATACGCAGTATTTT.

As DNA, the CDR3 is TGTGCCAGCGGAACCGACAATGGACAGCCCCAGCATTTT. Encoded protein: CASGTDNGQPQHF. The V and J genes are TRBV2 and TRBJ1-5; D ambiguous. The CDR3 is 13 amino acids. Germline V CDR1 and CDR2: SNHLY, FYNNEI. The V end was cut by 8 bases, the J end by 7 bases, with 15 bases between.